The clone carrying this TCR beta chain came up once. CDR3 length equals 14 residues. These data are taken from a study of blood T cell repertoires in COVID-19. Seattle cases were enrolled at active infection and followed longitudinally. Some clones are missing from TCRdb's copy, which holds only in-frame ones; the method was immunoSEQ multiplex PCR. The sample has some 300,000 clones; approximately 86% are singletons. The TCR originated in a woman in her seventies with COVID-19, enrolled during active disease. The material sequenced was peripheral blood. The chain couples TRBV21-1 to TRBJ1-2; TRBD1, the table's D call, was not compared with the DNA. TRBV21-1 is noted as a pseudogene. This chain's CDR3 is CASSKGRGRSGYTF. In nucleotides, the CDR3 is TGTGCCAGCAGCAAGGGCAGGGGGAGGAGCGGCTACACCTTC.